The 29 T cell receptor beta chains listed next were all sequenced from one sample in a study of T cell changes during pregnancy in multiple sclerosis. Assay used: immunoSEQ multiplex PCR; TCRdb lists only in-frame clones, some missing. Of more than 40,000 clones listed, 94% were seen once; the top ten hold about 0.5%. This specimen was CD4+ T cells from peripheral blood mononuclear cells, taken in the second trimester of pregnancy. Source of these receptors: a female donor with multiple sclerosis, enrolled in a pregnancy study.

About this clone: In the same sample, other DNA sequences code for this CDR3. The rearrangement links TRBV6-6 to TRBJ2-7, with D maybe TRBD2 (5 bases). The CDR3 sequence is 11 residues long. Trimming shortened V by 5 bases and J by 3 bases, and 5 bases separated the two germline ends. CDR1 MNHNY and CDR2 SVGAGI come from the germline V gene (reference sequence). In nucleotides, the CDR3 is TGTGCCAGCAGTCGGGACTACGAGCAGTACTTC. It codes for CASSRDYEQYF.

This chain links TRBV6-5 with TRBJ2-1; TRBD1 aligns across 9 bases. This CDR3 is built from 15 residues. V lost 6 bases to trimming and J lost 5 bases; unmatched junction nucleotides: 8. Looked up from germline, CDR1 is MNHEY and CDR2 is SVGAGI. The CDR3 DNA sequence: TGTGCCAGCAGAACCGGGACAGGGCTAAACAATGAGCAGTTCTTC. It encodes CASRTGTGLNNEQFF.

The CDR3 spells CAISVNRAPYEQYF. The CDR3 DNA is TGTGCCATCAGTGTCAACAGGGCCCCCTACGAGCAGTACTTC. The V gene is TRBV10-3, the J gene TRBJ2-7, with D possibly TRBD1 on 6 matching bases. The V gene lost 4 bases and the J gene lost 2 bases, with 12 bases spanning the gap. The CDR3 is made up of 14 amino acids. The germline CDR1 and CDR2 sequences are ENHRY and SYGVKD.

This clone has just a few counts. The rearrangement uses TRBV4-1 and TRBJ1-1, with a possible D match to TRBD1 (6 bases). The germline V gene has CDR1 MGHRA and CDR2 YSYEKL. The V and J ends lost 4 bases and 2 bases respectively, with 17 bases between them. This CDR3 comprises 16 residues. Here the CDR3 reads CASSPGGAFHNTEAFF. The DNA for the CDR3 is TGCGCCAGCAGCCCGGGGGGGGCCTTCCACAACACTGAAGCTTTCTTT.

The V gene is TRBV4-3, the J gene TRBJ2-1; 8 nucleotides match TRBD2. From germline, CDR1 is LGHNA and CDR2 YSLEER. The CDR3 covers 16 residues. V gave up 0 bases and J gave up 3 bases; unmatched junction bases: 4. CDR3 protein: CASSQEWLAGYNEQFF. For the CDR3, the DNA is TGCGCCAGCAGCCAAGAATGGCTAGCGGGCTACAATGAGCAGTTCTTC.

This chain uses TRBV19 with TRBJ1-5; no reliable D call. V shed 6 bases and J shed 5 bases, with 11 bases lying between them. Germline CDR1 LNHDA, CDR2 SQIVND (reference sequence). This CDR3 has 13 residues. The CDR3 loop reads CASSPGLHQPQHF. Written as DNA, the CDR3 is TGTGCCAGTAGCCCTGGGCTGCATCAGCCCCAGCATTTT.

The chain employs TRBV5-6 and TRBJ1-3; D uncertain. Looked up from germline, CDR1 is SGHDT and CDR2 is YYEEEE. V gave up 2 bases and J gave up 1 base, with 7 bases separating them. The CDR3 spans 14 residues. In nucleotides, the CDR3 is TGTGCCAGCAGCTTCGAGGAGTCTGGAAACACCATATATTTT. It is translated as CASSFEESGNTIYF.

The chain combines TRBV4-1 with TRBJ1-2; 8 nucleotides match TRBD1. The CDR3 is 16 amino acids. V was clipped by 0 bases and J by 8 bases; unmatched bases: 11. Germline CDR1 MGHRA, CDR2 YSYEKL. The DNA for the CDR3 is TGCGCCAGCAGCCAAGATTTCCGGCAGGGGGCTTGGGGCTACACCTTC. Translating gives CASSQDFRQGAWGYTF.

The CDR3 loop reads CASRGQGSNQPQHF. As DNA, the CDR3 is TGTGCCAGCAGGGGACAGGGGAGCAATCAGCCCCAGCATTTT. The gene calls are TRBV5-8 and TRBJ1-5, with 10 bases lining up with TRBD1. The CDR3 covers 14 residues. The V gene's germline CDR1 is SGHTS and CDR2 YDEGEE. V lost 5 bases, J lost 1 base, and 0 bases stayed unmatched.

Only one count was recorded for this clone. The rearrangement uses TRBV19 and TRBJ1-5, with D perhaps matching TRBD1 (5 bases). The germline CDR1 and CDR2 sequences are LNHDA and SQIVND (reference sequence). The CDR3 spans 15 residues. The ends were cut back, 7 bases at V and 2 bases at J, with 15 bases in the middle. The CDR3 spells CASTPPGGRNQPQHF. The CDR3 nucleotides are TGTGCCAGTACCCCTCCGGGGGGACGCAATCAGCCCCAGCATTTT.

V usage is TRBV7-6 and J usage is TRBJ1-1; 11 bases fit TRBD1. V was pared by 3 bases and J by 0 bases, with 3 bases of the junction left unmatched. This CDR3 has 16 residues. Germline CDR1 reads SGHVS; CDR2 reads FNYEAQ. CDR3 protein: CASSFWTGGLNTEAFF. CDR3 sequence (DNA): TGTGCCAGCAGCTTCTGGACAGGGGGCCTGAACACTGAAGCTTTCTTT.

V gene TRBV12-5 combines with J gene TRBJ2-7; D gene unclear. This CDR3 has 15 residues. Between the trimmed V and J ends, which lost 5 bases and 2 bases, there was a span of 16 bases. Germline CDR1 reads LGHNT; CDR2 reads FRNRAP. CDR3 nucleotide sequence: TGTGCTAGTGGTCTCTCAGGCCTCTTTCCCTACGAGCAGTACTTC. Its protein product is CASGLSGLFPYEQYF. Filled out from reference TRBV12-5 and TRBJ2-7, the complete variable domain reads DARVTQTPRHKVTEMGQEVTMRCQPILGHNTVFWYRQTMMQGLELLAYFRNRAPLDDSGMPKDRFSAEMPDATLATLKIQPSEPRDSAVYFCASGLSGLFPYEQYFGPGTRLTVT.

The CDR3 DNA sequence: TGTGCCAGCAGCTCCGACGGGGGTGAGGGCGAGCAGTACTTC. This codes for CASSSDGGEGEQYF. This chain joins TRBV7-8 and TRBJ2-7; weak D call: TRBD2 (6 bases). Germline assignment: CDR1 SGHVS and CDR2 FQNEAQ. The CDR3 consists of 14 residues. Deletions cut 4 bases from V and 6 bases from J, with 16 bases between. Based on the CDR3 plus reference TRBV7-8 and TRBJ2-7, the full variable domain is GAGVSQSPRYKVAKRGQDVALRCDPISGHVSLFWYQQALGQGPEFLTYFQNEAQLDKSGLPSDRFFAERPEGSVSTLKIQRTQQEDSAVYLCASSSDGGEGEQYFGPGTRLTVT.

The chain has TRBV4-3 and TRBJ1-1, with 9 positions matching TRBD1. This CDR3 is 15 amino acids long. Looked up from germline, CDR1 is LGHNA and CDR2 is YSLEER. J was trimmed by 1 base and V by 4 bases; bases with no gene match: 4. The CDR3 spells CASSPTGQGNTEAFF. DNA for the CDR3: TGCGCCAGCAGCCCGACGGGACAGGGGAACACTGAAGCTTTCTTT.

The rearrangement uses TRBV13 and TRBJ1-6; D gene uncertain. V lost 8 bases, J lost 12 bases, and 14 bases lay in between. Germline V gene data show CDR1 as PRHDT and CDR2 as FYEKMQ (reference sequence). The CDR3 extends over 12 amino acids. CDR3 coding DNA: TGTGCCAGCGAGAAGAGGGTGAAACCCCTCCACTTT. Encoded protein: CASEKRVKPLHF.

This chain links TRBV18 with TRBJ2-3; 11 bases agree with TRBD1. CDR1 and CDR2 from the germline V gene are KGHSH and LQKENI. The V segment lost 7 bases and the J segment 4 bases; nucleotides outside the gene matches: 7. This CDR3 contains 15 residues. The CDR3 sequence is CASFSGQGVSDTQYF. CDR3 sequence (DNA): TGTGCCAGCTTCTCGGGACAGGGGGTATCAGATACGCAGTATTTT.

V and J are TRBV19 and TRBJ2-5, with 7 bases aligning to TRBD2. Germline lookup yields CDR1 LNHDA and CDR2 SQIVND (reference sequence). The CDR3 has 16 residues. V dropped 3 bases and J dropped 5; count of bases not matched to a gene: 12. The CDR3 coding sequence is TGTGCCAGTAGTATTCGGGGCGGGGGAACCTCGGAGACCCAGTACTTC. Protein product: CASSIRGGGTSETQYF.

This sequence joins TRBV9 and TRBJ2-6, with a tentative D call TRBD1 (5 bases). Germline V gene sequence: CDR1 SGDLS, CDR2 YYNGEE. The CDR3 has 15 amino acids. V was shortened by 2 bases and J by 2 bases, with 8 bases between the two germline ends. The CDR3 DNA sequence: TGTGCCAGCAGCGTCGTCAGGGCTGGGGCCAACGTCCTGACTTTC. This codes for CASSVVRAGANVLTF.

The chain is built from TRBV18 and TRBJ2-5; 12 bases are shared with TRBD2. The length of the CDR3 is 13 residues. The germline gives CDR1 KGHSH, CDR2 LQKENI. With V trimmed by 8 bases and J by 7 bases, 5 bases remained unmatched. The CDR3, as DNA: TGTGCCAGCACGCCACTAGCGGGGGGGACCCAGTACTTC. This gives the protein CASTPLAGGTQYF.

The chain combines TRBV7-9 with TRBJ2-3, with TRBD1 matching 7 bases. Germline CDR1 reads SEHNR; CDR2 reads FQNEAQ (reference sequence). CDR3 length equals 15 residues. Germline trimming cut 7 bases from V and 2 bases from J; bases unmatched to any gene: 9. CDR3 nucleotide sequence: TGTGCCAGCACCCTACCTGGACAGGCCACAGATACGCAGTATTTT. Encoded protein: CASTLPGQATDTQYF. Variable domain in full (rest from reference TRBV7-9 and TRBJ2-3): DTGVSQNPRHKITKRGQNVTFRCDPISEHNRLYWYRQTLGQGPEFLTYFQNEAQLEKSRLLSDRFSAERPKGSFSTLEIQRTEQGDSAMYLCASTLPGQATDTQYFGPGTRLTVL.

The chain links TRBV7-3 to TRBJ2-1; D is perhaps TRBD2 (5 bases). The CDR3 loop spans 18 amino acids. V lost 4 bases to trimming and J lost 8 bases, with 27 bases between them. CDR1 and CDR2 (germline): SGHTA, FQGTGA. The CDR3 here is CASSSESGPFRGGDEQFF. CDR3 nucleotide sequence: TGTGCCAGCAGCTCCGAGTCCGGGCCTTTCCGGGGTGGGGATGAGCAGTTCTTC. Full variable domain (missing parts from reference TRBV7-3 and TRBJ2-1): GAGVSQTPSNKVTEKGKYVELRCDPISGHTALYWYRQSLGQGPEFLIYFQGTGAADDSGLPNDRFFAVRPEGSVSTLKIQRTERGDSAVYLCASSSESGPFRGGDEQFFGPGTRLTVL.

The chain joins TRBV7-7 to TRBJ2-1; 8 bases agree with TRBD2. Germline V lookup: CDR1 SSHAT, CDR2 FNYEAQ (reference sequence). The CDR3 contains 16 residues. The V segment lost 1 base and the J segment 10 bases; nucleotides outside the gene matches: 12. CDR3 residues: CASSLVFGSGVGEQFF. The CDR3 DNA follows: TGTGCCAGCAGCTTAGTCTTCGGTAGCGGGGTGGGAGAGCAGTTCTTC.

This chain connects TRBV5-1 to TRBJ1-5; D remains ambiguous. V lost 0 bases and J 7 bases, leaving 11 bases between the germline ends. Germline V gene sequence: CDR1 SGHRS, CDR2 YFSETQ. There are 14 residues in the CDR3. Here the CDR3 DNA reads TGCGCCAGCAGCTTGGAAGGGAGTCGCCAGCCCCAGCATTTT. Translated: CASSLEGSRQPQHF.

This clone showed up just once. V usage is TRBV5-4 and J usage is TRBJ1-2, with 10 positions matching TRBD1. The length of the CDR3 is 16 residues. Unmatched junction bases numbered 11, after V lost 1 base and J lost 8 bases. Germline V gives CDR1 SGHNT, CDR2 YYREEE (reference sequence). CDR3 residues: CASSLRDRGGRMGYTF. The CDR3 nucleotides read TGTGCCAGCAGCTTGCGGGACAGGGGAGGAAGAATGGGCTACACCTTC.

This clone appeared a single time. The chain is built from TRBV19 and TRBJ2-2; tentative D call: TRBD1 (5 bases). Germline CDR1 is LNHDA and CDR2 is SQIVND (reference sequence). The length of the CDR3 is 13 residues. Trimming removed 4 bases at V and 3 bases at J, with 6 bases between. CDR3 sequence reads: CASSKGDTGELFF. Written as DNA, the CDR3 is TGTGCCAGTAGTAAAGGGGACACCGGGGAGCTGTTTTTT.

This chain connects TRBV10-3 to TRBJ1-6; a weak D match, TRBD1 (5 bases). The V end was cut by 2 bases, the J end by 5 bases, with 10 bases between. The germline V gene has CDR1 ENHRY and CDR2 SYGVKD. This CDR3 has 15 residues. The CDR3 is CAISEASGNNSPLHF. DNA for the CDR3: TGTGCCATCAGTGAGGCGTCAGGGAATAATTCACCCCTCCACTTT.

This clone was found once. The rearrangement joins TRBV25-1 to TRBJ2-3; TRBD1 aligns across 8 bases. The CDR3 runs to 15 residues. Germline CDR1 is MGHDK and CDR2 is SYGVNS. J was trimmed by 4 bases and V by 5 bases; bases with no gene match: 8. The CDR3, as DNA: TGTGCCAGCAGTCGGAGGACAGGGAGGTCAGATACGCAGTATTTT. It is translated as CASSRRTGRSDTQYF.

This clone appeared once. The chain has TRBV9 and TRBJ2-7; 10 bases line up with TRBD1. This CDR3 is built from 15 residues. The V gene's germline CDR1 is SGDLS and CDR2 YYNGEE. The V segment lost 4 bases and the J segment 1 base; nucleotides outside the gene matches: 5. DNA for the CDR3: TGTGCCAGCAGCAGACAGGGGGCTCCTTCCTACGAGCAGTACTTC. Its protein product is CASSRQGAPSYEQYF.

The DNA for the CDR3 is TGTGCCAGCAGGCCGGGACAGGCACGGTACGAGCAGTACTTC. Its protein is CASRPGQARYEQYF. This chain connects TRBV6-5 to TRBJ2-7; 8 bases are a match to TRBD1. CDR3 size: 14 residues. V lost 6 bases and J lost 4; bases outside the gene matches: 8. Germline CDR1 MNHEY, CDR2 SVGAGI.